The 10 T cell receptor beta chains reported below all come from one sample, sequenced in a study of T cells after yellow fever vaccination. TCRdb ran MiXCR on the 5' RACE reads and lists one entry per CDR3 protein. The sample records 15,000 or so distinct CDR3 sequences, 7.3% being singletons. Specimen: PBMCs, either bulk or a sorted T-cell subset (CD4+, CD8+, memory, or dextramer-sorted; not recorded which), collected on the day of the yellow fever booster vaccination. Receptors were obtained from a young man who received the YFV17D yellow fever vaccine.

This clonotype was seen repeatedly, ten times or more. This rearrangement joins TRBV4-3 to TRBJ2-3; TRBD2 matches at 7 bases. The length of the CDR3 is 15 residues. With V trimmed by 0 bases and J by 4 bases, 4 bases remained unmatched. Germline V CDR1 and CDR2: LGHNA, YSLEER. CDR3 DNA sequence: TGCGCCAGCAGCCAAGAGGGGACTAACGCAGATACGCAGTATTTT. Its translation: CASSQEGTNADTQYF.

The sample holds many counts of this clonotype. The V gene is TRBV4-2, the J gene TRBJ1-4; 7 bases agree with TRBD1. Per germline, CDR1 LGHNA and CDR2 YNFKEQ. This CDR3 region has 15 residues. V gave up 1 base and J gave up 5 bases; unmatched junction bases: 4. CDR3 loop: CASSQGDRRNEKLFF. The CDR3 region has the DNA TGTGCCAGCAGCCAAGGGGACAGACGAAATGAAAAACTGTTTTTT.

This clonotype was detected ten times or more. This chain joins TRBV27 and TRBJ2-2, with TRBD2 identical over 9 bases. The length of the CDR3 is 16 residues. The V and J ends lost 7 bases and 3 bases, in that order; junction bases with no gene match: 9. Looked up from germline, CDR1 is MNHEY and CDR2 is SMNVEV (reference sequence). The CDR3 here is CASTLLAGWDTGELFF. CDR3 nucleotides: TGTGCCAGCACTCTTCTAGCGGGGTGGGACACCGGGGAGCTGTTTTTT.

This clonotype was seen ten or more times. J is TRBJ1-1 and V is TRBV20-1, with a possible D match to TRBD1 (6 bases). The CDR3 is 13 residues long. Trimming removed 3 bases at V and 2 bases at J, with 10 bases between. Germline V lookup: CDR1 DFQATT, CDR2 SNEGSKA (reference sequence). The CDR3 loop reads CSASRTANTEAFF. The CDR3 bases are TGCAGTGCTAGTAGGACAGCTAACACTGAAGCTTTCTTT.

Many counts were recorded for this clonotype. The genes are TRBV12-3 or TRBV12-4 and TRBJ1-6; D is uncertain. The CDR3 contains 13 residues. Deletions cut 2 bases from V and 11 bases from J, with 10 bases between. CDR3 residues: CASSLISLAPLHF. Written as DNA, the CDR3 is TGTGCCAGCAGTTTAATCAGCTTAGCACCCCTCCACTTT.

By sample fraction, this clonotype is medium-sized. The chain links TRBV30 to TRBJ1-6; perhaps TRBD1 as D (5 bases). The CDR3 runs 10 residues. V gave up 5 bases and J gave up 14 bases, with 10 bases separating them. Germline V gene sequence: CDR1 GTSNPN, CDR2 SVGIG (reference sequence). The chain's CDR3 is CAWGRGALHF. The CDR3 region has the DNA TGTGCCTGGGGCCGGGGGGCCCTCCACTTT.

This clonotype was counted many times. The CDR3 DNA is TGTGCCAGCAGCTTGGGACAACCCTACAATGAGCAGTTCTTC. Its translation is CASSLGQPYNEQFF. The rearrangement joins TRBV11-3 to TRBJ2-1, with D perhaps matching TRBD1 (6 bases). The CDR3 has 14 residues. CDR1 is SGHNT and CDR2 is YENEEA in the germline V gene. The V end was cut by 3 bases, the J end by 2 bases, with 8 bases between.

This clonotype was detected ten times or more. V usage is TRBV10-3 and J usage is TRBJ1-2; 10 positions agree with TRBD1. V lost 7 bases, J lost 6 bases, and 5 bases stayed unmatched. This CDR3 has 13 residues. Germline V gene data show CDR1 as ENHRY and CDR2 as SYGVKD. The CDR3: CAINTGTGDGYTF. The DNA of the CDR3 is TGTGCCATCAATACCGGGACAGGGGATGGCTACACCTTC.

This clonotype was seen many times. The rearrangement links TRBV5-4 to TRBJ2-1, with D possibly matching TRBD2 (5 bases). Germline CDR1 is SGHNT and CDR2 is YYREEE (reference sequence). This CDR3 has 15 amino acids. V gave up 2 bases and J gave up 0 bases, with 9 bases separating them. This CDR3 reads CASSFEGSSYNEQFF. The CDR3 DNA sequence: TGTGCCAGCAGCTTCGAGGGAAGCTCCTACAATGAGCAGTTCTTC.

This clonotype is labeled as medium-sized (0.01 to 0.1%). The chain uses TRBV29-1 and TRBJ2-1; no clear D. Trimming took off 3 bases at V and 11 bases at J, with 8 bases between the two ends. The CDR3 has 10 amino acids. Germline CDR1 reads SQVTM; CDR2 reads ANQGSEA. The CDR3 DNA is TGCAGCGTTGATACAGTACAGCAGTTCTTC. This translates into CSVDTVQQFF.